These T cell receptor beta chains were read from a single sample in a study of blood T cells in healthy people across ages. One entry per CDR3 protein, called by TCRdb with MiXCR from the 5' RACE reads. The table lists 700,000 or so distinct CDR3 sequences, approximately 21% of them singletons. Sequencing was performed on blood. The receptors shown here come from a man in his sixties or seventies in good health. Each CDR3 is given with its conserved first and last residue. Each record gives: D gene, V gene, clone size, J gene, CDR3 protein, CDR3 DNA. The D gene is left open where the match is weak. Clone size appears in some rows only: once, few, many, or a class for an expanded clone.

>TRBD1|TRBV13|NA|TRBJ2-3
CASTNRLGQGADTEYF
TGTGCCAGCACCAACCGCCTGGGACAGGGCGCAGATACGGAGTATTTT
>TRBD2|TRBV6-1|NA|TRBJ2-2
CASSAGTSQTGELFF
TGTGCCAGCAGCGCCGGGACTAGCCAAACCGGGGAGCTGTTTTTT
>NA|TRBV4-3|NA|TRBJ2-1
CASSQDLASYNEQFF
TGCGCCAGCAGCCAAGATCTGGCTTCCTACAATGAGCAGTTCTTC
>NA|TRBV5-1|few|TRBJ1-1
CASSILQGGNTEAFF
TGCGCCAGCAGCATCCTACAGGGAGGGAACACTGAAGCTTTCTTT
>NA|TRBV11-2|few|TRBJ2-5
CASSPMRGGGETQYF
TGTGCCAGCAGCCCAATGCGGGGTGGAGGAGAGACCCAGTACTTC
>NA|TRBV11-2|NA|TRBJ2-2
CASSLAGALTGELFF
TGTGCCAGCAGCTTAGCAGGGGCCCTCACCGGGGAGCTGTTTTTT
>NA|TRBV5-1|NA|TRBJ1-2
CASSLVRGRGYTF
TGCGCCAGCAGCTTGGTGCGGGGGCGGGGCTACACCTTC
>NA|TRBV20-1|many|TRBJ2-5
CSPVGGLQETQYF
TGCAGTCCAGTGGGGGGGCTCCAAGAGACCCAGTACTTC
>TRBD1|TRBV29-1|once|TRBJ1-1
CSVAGTGGTEAFF
TGCAGCGTTGCCGGGACAGGGGGCACTGAAGCTTTCTTT
>NA|TRBV12-3/TRBV12-4|few|TRBJ2-2
CASSLRSSWAGELFF
TGTGCCAGCAGTTTAAGGAGTTCATGGGCCGGGGAGCTGTTTTTT
>NA|TRBV7-2|NA|TRBJ2-7
CASSPRVIGEQYF
TGTGCCAGCAGCCCTAGGGTTATAGGCGAGCAGTACTTC
>NA|TRBV4-2|few|TRBJ2-5
CASSLTLTGETQYF
TGTGCCAGCAGCCTTACTCTAACAGGGGAGACCCAGTACTTC
>NA|TRBV5-1|few|TRBJ1-4
CASSSERDTEKLLF
TGCGCCAGCAGCTCGGAGAGGGACACCGAAAAACTGCTTTTT
>NA|TRBV18|NA|TRBJ2-5
CASSPPGTRQETQYF
TGTGCCAGCTCACCACCCGGGACGAGACAAGAGACCCAGTACTTC
>NA|TRBV20-1|NA|TRBJ1-2
CSANSGRGYYGYTF
TGCAGTGCTAATTCGGGTAGAGGGTACTATGGCTACACCTTC
>TRBD2|TRBV20-1|NA|TRBJ2-1
CSARDAGEIYNEQFF
TGCAGTGCTAGAGACGCGGGGGAGATCTACAATGAGCAGTTCTTC
>TRBD1|TRBV4-2|many|TRBJ2-1
CASSQQGASYNEQFF
TGTGCCAGCAGTCAGCAGGGGGCCTCCTACAATGAGCAGTTCTTC
>NA|TRBV20-1|NA|TRBJ1-2
CSARYAGRDYGYTF
TGCAGTGCTAGATACGCCGGGCGGGACTATGGCTACACCTTC
>NA|TRBV5-1|many|TRBJ2-5
CASSLGITYSYQETQYF
TGCGCCAGCAGCTTGGGCATTACTTACAGTTACCAAGAGACCCAGTACTTC
>TRBD1|TRBV5-1|NA|TRBJ2-1
CASSPRDRANEQFF
TGCGCCAGCAGCCCCCGGGACAGGGCAAATGAGCAGTTCTTC
>NA|TRBV7-8|NA|TRBJ2-7
CASSFGSKYEQYF
TGTGCCAGCAGCTTCGGGTCGAAATACGAGCAGTACTTC
>NA|TRBV4-2|few|TRBJ2-2
CASSQRTTNTGELFF
TGTGCCAGCAGCCAACGGACAACGAACACCGGGGAGCTGTTTTTT
>TRBD1|TRBV29-1|NA|TRBJ1-1
CSSKGASTEAFF
TGCAGCAGCAAGGGGGCTAGCACTGAAGCTTTCTTT
>NA|TRBV18|NA|TRBJ1-2
CASSPPLPSDGYTF
TGTGCCAGCTCACCGCCCTTGCCCAGCGATGGCTACACCTTC
>NA|TRBV12-3/TRBV12-4|few|TRBJ1-1
CASSFKRNTEAFF
TGTGCCAGCAGTTTTAAAAGGAACACTGAAGCTTTCTTT
>NA|TRBV18|NA|TRBJ1-6
CASSPDRTNSPLHF
TGTGCCAGCTCACCTGACAGGACGAATTCGCCCCTCCACTTT
>NA|TRBV20-1|NA|TRBJ1-2
CSARESGTFQGYTF
TGCAGTGCTAGAGAAAGCGGGACATTTCAAGGCTACACCTTC